This T cell receptor beta chain was found in a study of T cells in Graves' hyperthyroidism and ophthalmopathy. This clonotype was counted at least ten times. RNA transcripts gave rise to amplified TCR beta CDR3 regions. An initial round of RT-PCR targeting the TCR CDR3 relied on the HTBI primer set. In TCRdb, the multiplex PCR reads were re-called with MiXCR into one record per CDR3 protein. This sample carries hundreds of thousands of distinct CDR3 sequences, 45% of them seen once, and the ten largest clones take more than 7%. Trimming took 1 base from V and 13 from J, leaving 20 bases between them. Germline CDR1 is SGHTS and CDR2 is YDEGEE. The CDR3 covers 14 residues.

The TCR was taken from an adult man with Graves' disease, either hyperthyroidism or ophthalmopathy (not recorded which). Sequencing was done on a sample of peripheral blood or thyroid tissue (not recorded which). This chain joins TRBV5-8 and TRBJ2-5; D perhaps matches TRBD2 (5 bases). The CDR3 nucleotides read TGTGCCAGCAGCTTGATGGGTGATGATTGGACTTCGTACTTC. It yields the protein CASSLMGDDWTSYF. The variable domain in full, with the rest retrieved from reference TRBV5-8 and TRBJ2-5, is EAGVTQSPTHLIKTRGQQATLRCSPISGHTSVYWYQQALGLGLQFLLWYDEGEERNRGNFPPRFSGRQFPNYSSELNVNALELEDSALYLCASSLMGDDWTSYFGPGTRLLVL.